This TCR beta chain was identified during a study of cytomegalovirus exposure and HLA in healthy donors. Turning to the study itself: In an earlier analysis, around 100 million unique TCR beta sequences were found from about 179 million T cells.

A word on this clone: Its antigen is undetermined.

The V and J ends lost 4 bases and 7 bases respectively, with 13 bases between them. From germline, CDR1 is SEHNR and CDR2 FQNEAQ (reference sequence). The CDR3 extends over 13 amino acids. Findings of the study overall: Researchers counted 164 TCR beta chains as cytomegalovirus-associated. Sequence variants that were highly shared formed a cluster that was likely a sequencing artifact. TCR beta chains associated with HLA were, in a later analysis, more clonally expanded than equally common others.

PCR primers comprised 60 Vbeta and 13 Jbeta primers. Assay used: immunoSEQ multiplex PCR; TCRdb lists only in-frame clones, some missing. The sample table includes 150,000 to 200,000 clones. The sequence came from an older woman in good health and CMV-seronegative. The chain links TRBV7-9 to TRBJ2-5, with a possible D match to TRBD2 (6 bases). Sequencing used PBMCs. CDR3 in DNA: TGTGCCAGCAGCTCCCGGGACTTGGGGACCCAGTACTTC. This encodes CASSSRDLGTQYF.